Following are 2 T cell receptor beta chains from one sample sequenced in a study of tumor-infiltrating lymphocytes in localized non-small cell lung cancer (dated by TCRdb to about 2021). Libraries were built with the immunoSEQ multiplex PCR assay. What TCRdb holds here is the immuneACCESS table cut down to in-frame rearrangements. Part of the clones is not present; checked against another copy, under half of the missing clones reflect an unresolved V gene, and the others are unexplained. This sample has under 20,000 clones in its table, and 65% to 85% of those were observed once. The biggest ten clones account for about 9.4% of the sample. The source material was lung tumor tissue. The receptors originated from a human donor with non-small cell lung cancer.

The V and J genes are TRBV11-2 and TRBJ2-1, with 9 bases fitting TRBD2. Unmatched junction bases numbered 7, after V lost 1 base and J lost 6 bases. From germline, CDR1 is SGHAT and CDR2 FQNNGV. This CDR3 contains 16 residues. The CDR3 DNA follows: TGTGCCAGCAGCTTAGTGGGGACTAGCCGCTCCAATGAGCAGTTCTTC. Translation: CASSLVGTSRSNEQFF.

V gene TRBV30 combines with J gene TRBJ2-7; 11 bases are shared with TRBD1. With 2 bases clipped from V and 7 bases from J, the junction kept 7 bases outside the gene matches. The CDR3 extends over 14 amino acids. Looked up from germline, CDR1 is GTSNPN and CDR2 is SVGIG (reference sequence). This CDR3 is CAWSPGTGGREQYF. CDR3 DNA: TGTGCCTGGAGTCCAGGGACAGGGGGACGGGAGCAGTACTTC.